This note documents a single TCR beta chain sequence. The target antigen is unknown. The CDR3 consists of 13 residues. V was pared by 3 bases and J by 4 bases, with 8 bases between. Germline values: CDR1 SGHVS, CDR2 FQNEAQ. After constant-region reverse-primer amplification, full-length variable regions underwent semi-nested PCR with Nested Universal Primer A. In TCRdb, the 5' RACE reads were re-called with MiXCR into one record per CDR3 protein. The data contain roughly 38,000 distinct CDR3 sequences, around 18% of them seen just once; the ten biggest clones take up 2.5% to 3%. Study-level results: Tumor Treg TCRs overlapped most with tumor naive CD4+ cells.

Naive CD4+ cells had CD25+ Tregs removed. Specimen: naive CD4+ T cells sorted from a lymph node. Subset specified: naive CD4+ T cells, CD4+CD45RA+CD25-. This receptor was identified in a female donor with breast cancer. The chain couples TRBV7-8 to TRBJ2-3; D is unresolved. The CDR3, as DNA: TGTGCCAGCAGCTTCCAGCTCGCAGATACGCAGTATTTT. Protein: CASSFQLADTQYF.